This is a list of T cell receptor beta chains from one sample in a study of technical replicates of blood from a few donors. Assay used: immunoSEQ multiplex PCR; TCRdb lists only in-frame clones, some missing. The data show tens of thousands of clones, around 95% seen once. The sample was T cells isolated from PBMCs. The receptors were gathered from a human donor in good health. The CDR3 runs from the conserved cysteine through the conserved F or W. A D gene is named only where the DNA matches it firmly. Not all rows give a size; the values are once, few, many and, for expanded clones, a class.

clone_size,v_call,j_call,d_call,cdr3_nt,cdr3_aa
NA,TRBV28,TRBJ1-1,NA,TGTGCCAGCACCCAGGGGTTAGGAACTTTCTTT,CASTQGLGTFF
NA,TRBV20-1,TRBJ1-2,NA,TGCACGGGGGGGATGGCTTATGGCTACACCTTC,CTGGMAYGYTF
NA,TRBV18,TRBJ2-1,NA,TGTGCAACTTTAGGTAGCAGGGGAAGTATCGATGAGCAGTTCTTC,CATLGSRGSIDEQFF
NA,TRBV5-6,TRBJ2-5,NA,TGTGCCAGCAGCTTCCGGGTGGAGACCCAGTACTTC,CASSFRVETQYF
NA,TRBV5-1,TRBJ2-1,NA,TGCGCCAGCAGCTTTCGGGGGAGCGGCAGCTCCTACAATGAGCAGTTCTTC,CASSFRGSGSSYNEQFF
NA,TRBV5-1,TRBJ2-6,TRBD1,TGCGCCAGCGAACCGACAGGGGGCGCATACGGGGCCAACGTCCTGACTTTC,CASEPTGGAYGANVLTF
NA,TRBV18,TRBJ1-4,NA,TGTGCCAGCTCACCATTGTCAGGGATAATTGAAAAACTGTTTTTT,CASSPLSGIIEKLFF
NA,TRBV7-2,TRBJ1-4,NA,TGTGCCAGCAGCTTGGGAGGGGCCGAAAAACTGTTTTTT,CASSLGGAEKLFF
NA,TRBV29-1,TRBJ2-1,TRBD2,TGCAGCGTTGGGCTAGCGGGAGACCCCTACAATGAGCAGTTCTTC,CSVGLAGDPYNEQFF
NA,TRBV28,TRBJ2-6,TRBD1,TGTGCCAGCTTCCCTACGTATGGGACAGGGGGCGCTGGGGCCAACGTCCTGACTTTC,CASFPTYGTGGAGANVLTF
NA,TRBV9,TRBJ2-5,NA,TGTGCCAGCAGCGTACTGGGGAGGAAAGAGACCCAGTACTTC,CASSVLGRKETQYF
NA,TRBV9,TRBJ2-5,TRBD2,TGTGCCAGCAGCGTAGCGGGAGGGCCCGAGACCCAGTACTTC,CASSVAGGPETQYF
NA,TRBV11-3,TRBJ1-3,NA,TGTGCCAGCAGCAGAGACAGAGTCACTGGAAACACCATATATTTT,CASSRDRVTGNTIYF
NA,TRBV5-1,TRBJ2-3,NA,TGCGCCAGCAGCTTGGAGGACACGGGCACAGATACGCAGTATTTT,CASSLEDTGTDTQYF
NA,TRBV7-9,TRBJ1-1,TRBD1,TGTGCCAGCAGCTTAGCGCAGGACAGGGGAACTGAAGCTTTCTTT,CASSLAQDRGTEAFF
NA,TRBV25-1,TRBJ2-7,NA,TGTGCCAGCAGTGAACAGGGGCGGGACGAGCAGTACTTC,CASSEQGRDEQYF
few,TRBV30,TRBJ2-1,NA,TGTGCCTGGAGTGAGCCTAATGAGCAGTTCTTC,CAWSEPNEQFF
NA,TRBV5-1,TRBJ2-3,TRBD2,TGCGCCAGCAGCTTTAACGGGAGGTCAGGAGATACGCAGTATTTT,CASSFNGRSGDTQYF
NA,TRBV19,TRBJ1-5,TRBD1,TGTGCCAGTAGTATCGTTGACAGGGACGATCAGCCCCAGCATTTT,CASSIVDRDDQPQHF
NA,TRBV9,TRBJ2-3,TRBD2,TGTGCCAGCAGCGCTAGCGGGAGATTCACAGATACGCAGTATTTT,CASSASGRFTDTQYF
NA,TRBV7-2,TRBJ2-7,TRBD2,TGTGCCAGCAGCTTAGGACTAGCGGGATCCTACGAGCAGTACTTC,CASSLGLAGSYEQYF
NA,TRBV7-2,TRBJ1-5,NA,TGTGCCAGCAGCGAATCGGGAGCCGAGCAGCCCCAGCATTTT,CASSESGAEQPQHF
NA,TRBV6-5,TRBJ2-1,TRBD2,TGTGCCAGCAGTTCGCAGACTAGCGGGGCCTACAATGAGCAGTTCTTC,CASSSQTSGAYNEQFF
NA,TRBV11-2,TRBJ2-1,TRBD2,TGTGCCAGCAGCCGAACGGGGGGTGCTACCAATGAGCAGTTCTTC,CASSRTGGATNEQFF
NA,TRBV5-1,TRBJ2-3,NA,TGCGCCAGCAGCTTGGAGGGACATATCACAGATACGCAGTATTTT,CASSLEGHITDTQYF
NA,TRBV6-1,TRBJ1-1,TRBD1,TGTGCCAGCAGTGCCCCCGGGACAGGGGAATCTTTCTTT,CASSAPGTGESFF
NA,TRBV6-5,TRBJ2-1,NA,TGTGCCAGCAGTAAGACTAGGGATGAGCAGTTCTTC,CASSKTRDEQFF
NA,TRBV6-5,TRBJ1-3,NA,TGTGCCAGCACAGGGAATGGAAACACCATATATTTT,CASTGNGNTIYF
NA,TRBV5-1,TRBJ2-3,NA,TGCGCCAGCAGCGCTGGACTGGCCTTTCCCGCAGATACGCAGTATTTT,CASSAGLAFPADTQYF
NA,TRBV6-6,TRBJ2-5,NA,TGTGCCAGCAGTTCCGGACAGGGAGGGGAGACCCAGTACTTC,CASSSGQGGETQYF
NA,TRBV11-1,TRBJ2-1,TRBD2,TGTGCCAGCAGCCGACCGGGACTAGCGTTTAATGAGCAGTTCTTC,CASSRPGLAFNEQFF
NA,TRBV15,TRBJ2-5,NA,TGTGCCACCAGCAGCGTGAAGAGGGGGGAGACCCAGTACTTC,CATSSVKRGETQYF
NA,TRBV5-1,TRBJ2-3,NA,TGCGCCAGCAGATTGGGGCAGGGGCCACGCACAGATACGCAGTATTTT,CASRLGQGPRTDTQYF
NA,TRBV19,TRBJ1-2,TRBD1,TGTGCCAGTAGTACCCGGGACAGAGCTAACTATGGCTACACCTTC,CASSTRDRANYGYTF
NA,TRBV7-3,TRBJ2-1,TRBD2,TGTGCCAGCAGCCTATATCCGGGACTAGCAGTAAGTGAGCAGTTCTTC,CASSLYPGLAVSEQFF
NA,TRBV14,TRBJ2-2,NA,TGTGCCAGCAGCCAAGACCAGGGGATTGGAACCGGGGAGCTGTTTTTT,CASSQDQGIGTGELFF
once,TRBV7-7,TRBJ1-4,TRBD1,TGTGCTAGCAGTCCCGGGACAGTCAATGAAAAACTGTTTTTT,CASSPGTVNEKLFF
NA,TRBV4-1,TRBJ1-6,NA,TGCGCCAGCAGCCAGGGAGGGGACTTAGCTGATTCACCCCTCCACTTT,CASSQGGDLADSPLHF
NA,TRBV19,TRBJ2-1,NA,TGTGCCACCTTAGGAAGGGGCTGGAACAATGAGCAGTTCTTC,CATLGRGWNNEQFF
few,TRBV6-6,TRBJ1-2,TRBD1,TGTGCCAGCAGACCAGGGGGCTGGGGGTATGGCTACACCTTC,CASRPGGWGYGYTF
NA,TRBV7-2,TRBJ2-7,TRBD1,TGTGCCAGCAGCTTCGACAGGGGGGCCTACGAGCAGTACTTC,CASSFDRGAYEQYF
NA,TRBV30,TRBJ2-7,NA,TGTGCCTGGAGTTCCGTAGACTACGAGCAGTACTTC,CAWSSVDYEQYF